There are a few counts of the clone carrying this T cell receptor beta chain. Its antigen is unidentified. Method: immunoSEQ multiplex PCR; TCRdb's copy keeps in-frame clones and lacks some. The top ten hold roughly 24% of the sample, which has more than 13,000 clones, about 73% seen once. No patient escaped relapse after autologous stem cell transplantation, and brentuximab vedotin exposure varied. V lost 3 bases and J lost 1, with 12 bases in between. The CDR3 has 15 residues. Germline V gene lookup returns CDR1 KGHSH and CDR2 LQKENI. This record comes from a study of PD-1 blockade in classical Hodgkin lymphoma. Background on the study: Nivolumab dosing for patients was 3 mg/kg, administered intravenously every 2 weeks. Study-level points and caveats: It was CD4+ TCR diversity, not CD8+, that rose significantly by C4D1. Newly diagnosed and completely responding patients shared comparable baseline diversity.

Sequencing used peripheral blood mononuclear cells (PBMCs), obtained before the second cycle of nivolumab. The chain is built from TRBV18 and TRBJ1-1; D gene ambiguous. This clonotype originated in a human donor with classical Hodgkin lymphoma. In DNA form, the CDR3 reads TGTGCCAGCTCACCCCAGAGGAGTAAGAACACTGAAGCTTTCTTT. Residues: CASSPQRSKNTEAFF.